The 22 T cell receptor beta chains listed next were all sequenced from one sample in a study of T cells in Graves' hyperthyroidism and ophthalmopathy. RNA transcripts served as the template for amplifying TCR beta CDR3 regions. The HTBI primer set was used in a first-round RT-PCR of the TCR CDR3. Using its own MiXCR run on the multiplex PCR reads, TCRdb lists one record per CDR3 protein. The table has around 250,000 distinct CDR3 sequences, 15% to 20% seen once. Sequencing was performed on blood. The source is a woman under 30 with Graves' ophthalmopathy.

This clonotype was observed many times. This chain connects TRBV12-3 or TRBV12-4 to TRBJ2-2, with a tentative D call TRBD2 (5 bases). V gave up 7 bases and J gave up 3 bases, with 15 bases separating them. CDR3 length equals 15 residues. Written as DNA, the CDR3 is TGTGCCAGCACCCTAGGCGGGCGGTACACCGGGGAGCTGTTTTTT. It yields the protein CASTLGGRYTGELFF.

This clonotype was observed many times. The chain recombines TRBV20-1 with TRBJ1-5; unclear D gene. V lost 3 bases and J 0 bases, leaving 6 bases between the germline ends. The germline CDR1 and CDR2 sequences are DFQATT and SNEGSKA (reference sequence). The length of the CDR3 is 13 residues. The CDR3 loop reads CSASQDSNQPQHF. As DNA, the CDR3 is TGCAGTGCTAGCCAGGATAGCAATCAGCCCCAGCATTTT.

This clonotype was counted at least ten times. The J gene is TRBJ2-3, the V gene TRBV28; 9 bases match TRBD1. Looked up from germline, CDR1 is MDHEN and CDR2 is SYDVKM. The CDR3 runs 13 residues. Unmatched junction bases numbered 4, after V lost 6 bases and J lost 6 bases. CDR3 coding DNA: TGTGCCAGCAGCCGGACAGGGGTGGATACGCAGTATTTT. Translated: CASSRTGVDTQYF.

This clonotype was observed many times. The CDR3 is CSASLTAAGEGAEQYF. The CDR3 region has the DNA TGCAGTGCCTCTCTCACGGCGGCGGGGGAGGGGGCCGAGCAGTACTTC. The chain combines TRBV20-1 with TRBJ2-7; D might be TRBD1 or TRBD2, each matching 7 bases. Germline loops: CDR1 DFQATT, CDR2 SNEGSKA (reference sequence). CDR3 length: 16 residues. V was cut by 6 bases and J by 6 bases, with 27 bases left in between.

This clonotype was observed at least ten times. This chain uses TRBV5-1 with TRBJ1-1; D might be TRBD1 (5 bases). The CDR3 is 15 residues long. Germline CDR1 reads SGHRS; CDR2 reads YFSETQ. The V end lost 4 bases, the J end lost 8 bases, and 21 bases lay between the germline ends. The CDR3 is CASSMTNAGGREAFF. In DNA form, the CDR3 reads TGCGCCAGCAGCATGACGAATGCCGGGGGTAGGGAAGCTTTCTTT.

This clonotype has ten or more counts. The chain employs TRBV28 and TRBJ2-7, with 8 bases aligning to TRBD1. Germline V gives CDR1 MDHEN, CDR2 SYDVKM. The CDR3 totals 16 residues. The V segment lost 3 bases and the J segment 4 bases; nucleotides outside the gene matches: 11. The CDR3 protein is CASSFGGRQGFYEQYF. CDR3 coding DNA: TGTGCCAGCAGTTTCGGGGGCAGACAGGGGTTTTACGAGCAGTACTTC.

J is TRBJ2-3 and V is TRBV5-1, with TRBD2 identical over 7 bases. The CDR3 totals 16 residues. CDR1 SGHRS and CDR2 YFSETQ come from the germline V gene. V dropped 0 bases and J dropped 2; count of bases not matched to a gene: 6. CDR3 loop: CASSLGLADTTDTQYF. The DNA of the CDR3 is TGCGCCAGCAGCTTGGGACTAGCAGATACCACAGATACGCAGTATTTT.

Many counts were recorded for this clonotype. V is TRBV20-1 and J is TRBJ1-5; D unresolved. Per germline, CDR1 DFQATT and CDR2 SNEGSKA (reference sequence). V was trimmed by 0 bases and J by 1 base, leaving 13 bases between them. The CDR3 is made up of 16 amino acids. The chain's CDR3 is CSARDKDSMSNQPQHF. CDR3 nucleotide sequence: TGCAGTGCTAGAGATAAGGACTCTATGAGCAATCAGCCCCAGCATTTT.

In its sample, this clonotype was seen many times. V usage is TRBV13 and J usage is TRBJ1-6; tentatively, D is TRBD1 (6 bases). Trimming cost V 6 bases and J 9 bases, with 15 bases left between them. The CDR3 is 14 amino acids. CDR1 is PRHDT, CDR2 FYEKMQ, per germline (reference sequence). The CDR3 reads CASRRSPGVSPLHF. In nucleotides, the CDR3 is TGTGCCAGCAGACGGTCCCCAGGGGTTTCACCCCTCCACTTT.

Many counts were recorded for this clonotype. This sequence joins TRBV3-1 and TRBJ2-7, with TRBD1 identical over 9 bases. J gave up 5 bases and V 4 bases, and 0 bases lay outside the gene matches. Germline-derived CDR1 and CDR2 are LGHDT and YNNKEL (reference sequence). The CDR3 spans 12 residues. The DNA for the CDR3 is TGTGCCAGCAGCCGGACAGGGGACGAGCAGTACTTC. Its protein is CASSRTGDEQYF.

At least ten counts were recorded for this clonotype. This chain joins TRBV20-1 and TRBJ1-1; 7 bases fit TRBD1. V lost 5 bases to trimming and J lost 1 base; unmatched junction nucleotides: 10. The germline V gene has CDR1 DFQATT and CDR2 SNEGSKA (reference sequence). There are 15 residues in the CDR3. Here the CDR3 reads CSAQGQRVSNTEAFF. The CDR3 DNA reads TGCAGTGCTCAGGGACAGAGGGTTTCGAACACTGAAGCTTTCTTT.

The chain uses TRBV29-1 and TRBJ2-7, with 14 bases matching TRBD2. The germline gives CDR1 SQVTM, CDR2 ANQGSEA. The CDR3 runs to 18 residues. The V gene end was trimmed by 6 bases and the J gene end by 1 base; junction bases not matched to a gene: 14. CDR3 nucleotide sequence: TGCAGCGTCTCCTACCCCGGGACTAGCGGGAGAGAGTCCTACGAGCAGTACTTC. This sequence encodes CSVSYPGTSGRESYEQYF.

A single count supports this clonotype. The V gene is TRBV19, the J gene TRBJ1-5; D might be TRBD1 (5 bases). The CDR3 has 13 amino acids. Germline CDR1 is LNHDA and CDR2 is SQIVND (reference sequence). Trimming left V 5 bases short and J 6 bases short, with 11 bases between. The CDR3 region has the DNA TGTGCCAGTAGTCCAGGGACCGGTCAGCCCCAGCATTTT. It yields the protein CASSPGTGQPQHF.

There are many counts of this clonotype. One end of the junction is discordant with germline, which a read error may explain. The chain has TRBV7-7 and TRBJ2-1; the D gene is possibly TRBD2 (5 bases). The CDR3 totals 17 residues. Germline lookup yields CDR1 SSHAT and CDR2 FNYEAQ (reference sequence). DNA of the CDR3: TGTGCTAGCAGCTTAACCCTCGGGCGGGCAGCATACAATGAGCAGTTCTTC. This sequence encodes CASSLTLGRAAYNEQFF.

This clonotype occurred a few times. V usage is TRBV12-3 or TRBV12-4 and J usage is TRBJ2-2, with D unclear. The V and J ends lost 2 bases and 4 bases respectively, with 11 bases between them. The CDR3 runs to 15 residues. The CDR3 nucleotides read TGTGCCAGCAGTTTATCCGCAGGAATCACCGGGGAGCTGTTTTTT. This codes for CASSLSAGITGELFF.

Here the CDR3 reads CASSVGGFSYNEQFF. The CDR3, as DNA: TGTGCCAGCAGCGTTGGGGGGTTCTCCTACAATGAGCAGTTCTTC. The J gene is TRBJ2-1, the V gene TRBV9; possibly TRBD2 for D (6 bases). The CDR3 has 15 residues. The germline V gene has CDR1 SGDLS and CDR2 YYNGEE. V gave up 2 bases and J gave up 0 bases, with 9 bases separating them.

This clonotype was seen ten or more times. V is TRBV7-8 and J is TRBJ1-5; possibly TRBD1 for D (6 bases). This CDR3 contains 13 residues. Germline V lookup: CDR1 SGHVS, CDR2 FQNEAQ. Trimming shortened V by 4 bases and J by 4 bases, and 8 bases separated the two germline ends. The CDR3 DNA reads as TGTGCCAGCAGCTCGGACAGAAATCAGCCCCAGCATTTT. Amino acid sequence: CASSSDRNQPQHF.

This clonotype was observed at least ten times. V usage is TRBV10-3 and J usage is TRBJ1-2, with D perhaps TRBD1 (5 bases). CDR3 length: 13 residues. V dropped 3 bases and J dropped 7 bases, with 12 bases sitting between them. Germline V gene data show CDR1 as ENHRY and CDR2 as SYGVKD. The CDR3 loop reads CAISEGDGIGYTF. The DNA of the CDR3 is TGTGCCATCAGTGAAGGGGACGGAATTGGCTACACCTTC.

Many counts were recorded for this clonotype. The chain carries TRBV28 and TRBJ2-7; TRBD2 matches at 7 bases. Germline V CDR1 and CDR2: MDHEN, SYDVKM. The V and J ends lost 7 bases and 1 base, in that order; junction bases with no gene match: 10. CDR3 length: 15 residues. In DNA form, the CDR3 reads TGTGCCAGCACCAGCGGAGCGGGGTGGTCCTACGAGCAGTACTTC. This gives the protein CASTSGAGWSYEQYF.

This clonotype turned up a few times. Germline is not matched at one junction end, which may reflect a read error. This chain joins TRBV7-7 and TRBJ2-1; the match to TRBD1 covers 9 bases. The CDR3 has 15 amino acids. Per the germline V gene, CDR1 is SSHAT and CDR2 is FNYEAQ (reference sequence). The CDR3 coding sequence is TGTGCTAGCAGCCTGGGACAGGGCCAGTACAATGAGCAGTTCTTC. Residues: CASSLGQGQYNEQFF. The full variable domain, with the rest looked up from reference TRBV7-7 and TRBJ2-1, is GAGVSQSPRYKVTKRGQDVTLRCDPISSHATLYWYQQALGQGPEFLTYFNYEAQPDKSGLPSDRFSAERPEGSISTLTIQRTEQRDSAMYRCASSLGQGQYNEQFFGPGTRLTVL.

This clonotype was seen a few times. The chain is built from TRBV4-1 and TRBJ1-2; D is unclear. V lost 1 base, J lost 8 bases, and 20 bases lay in between. The CDR3 totals 16 residues. Germline V lookup: CDR1 MGHRA, CDR2 YSYEKL. CDR3 sequence: CASSQVDDPRREGYTF. The CDR3 DNA reads TGCGCCAGCAGCCAAGTTGACGACCCCAGGCGGGAGGGCTACACCTTC.

In this sample, this clonotype turned up many times. This chain links TRBV11-3 with TRBJ2-1; no definite D call. CDR3 length equals 15 residues. The V gene lost 4 bases and the J gene lost 2 bases, with 12 bases spanning the gap. Germline lookup yields CDR1 SGHNT and CDR2 YENEEA. The CDR3 is CASSYPRGPYNEQFF. CDR3 coding DNA: TGTGCCAGCAGCTACCCTCGTGGGCCCTACAATGAGCAGTTCTTC.